This T cell receptor (beta chain) was documented in a study of vaccination and CD4 T cells after COVID-19. Study at large: Mild disease affected several convalescent patients and severe disease one, all SARS-CoV-2 positive by nasal swab PCR. Spike peptides, overlapping and drawn from SARS-CoV-2, HCoV-NL63, HCoV-OC43 and HCoV-229E, were used to stimulate cells. At a median around 65 days (range 14 to 241) after dose two, post-vaccine samples were obtained.

CD4+ T cells that had been cultured provided DNA sequenced with the Oncomine TCR Beta short-read assay. Genomic DNA was taken out of cultured CD4+ T cells by extraction. TCRdb independently ran MiXCR on the PCR reads; one entry per CDR3 protein. Of nearly 11,000 distinct CDR3 sequences listed, around 75% are singletons. As concerns this clonotype: The antigen is undetermined.

Described treatment: roughly 10-day PBMC culture with coronavirus spike peptide pools or control peptides (ViraFEST assay). Trimming pared 1 base from V and 5 bases from J, leaving 11 bases between. Germline CDR1 reads DFQATT; CDR2 reads SNEGSKA (reference sequence). This CDR3 region has 13 residues. This sequence was found in a human donor who had recovered from COVID-19. The specimen was CD4+ T cells from blood, cultured in vitro. V is TRBV20-1 and J is TRBJ1-1; no reliable D call. The CDR3 region is CSARGGGWTEAFF. Written as DNA, the CDR3 is TGCAGTGCTAGAGGGGGTGGTTGGACTGAAGCTTTCTTT.